This TCR delta chain was sequenced during a study of Vδ1+ human thymocytes. Study conclusions and caveats: TRG sequences recurred across donors, whereas TRD sequences stayed essentially private. Highly polyclonal TRG and TRD repertoires with Gaussian CDR3 length distributions appeared in thymus.

J lost 9 bases, V lost 4 bases, and 15 bases had no gene match. The germline CDR1 and CDR2 sequences are TSWWSYY and QGS. The length of the CDR3 is 17 residues. Sequences come from RNA converted to cDNA by reverse transcription. Pooled V-gene forward primers with one constant-region reverse primer generated the CDR3 amplicons by multiplex PCR. TCRdb made new clone calls on the multiplex PCR reads using CATT. The sample has 70,000 or so delta-chain clones, roughly a third seen once. This clone was detected only a few times. What it binds is unknown. Between roughly 98% and 99.6% of sorted thymocytes were Vdelta1+.

The rearrangement links TRDV1 to TRDJ1; the match to TRDD3 covers 12 bases. This sequence was found in a boy under two years old who had congenital heart surgery. Sequenced sample: Vdelta1+ gamma-delta thymocytes from the thymus. Subset indicated: FACS-sorted CD3+ TCRalphabeta- TCRVdelta1+ TCRVdelta2- thymocytes. The CDR3 bases are TGTGCTCTTGGGGCAATACGGGACTGGGGGATACCGTGGGAACTCATCTTT. It yields the protein CALGAIRDWGIPWELIF.